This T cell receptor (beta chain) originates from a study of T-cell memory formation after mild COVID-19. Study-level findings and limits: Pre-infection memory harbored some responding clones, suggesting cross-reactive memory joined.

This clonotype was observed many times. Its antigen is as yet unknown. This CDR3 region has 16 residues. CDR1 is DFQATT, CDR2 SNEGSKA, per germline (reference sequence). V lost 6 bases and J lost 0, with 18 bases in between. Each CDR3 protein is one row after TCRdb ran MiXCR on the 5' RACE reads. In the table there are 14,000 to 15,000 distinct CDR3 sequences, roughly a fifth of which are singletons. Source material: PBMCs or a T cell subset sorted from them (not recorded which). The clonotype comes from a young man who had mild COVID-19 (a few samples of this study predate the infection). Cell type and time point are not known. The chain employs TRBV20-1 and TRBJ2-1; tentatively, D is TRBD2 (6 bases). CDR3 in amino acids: CSANHPYGGSYNEQFF. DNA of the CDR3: TGCAGTGCGAACCACCCCTACGGGGGCTCCTACAATGAGCAGTTCTTC.